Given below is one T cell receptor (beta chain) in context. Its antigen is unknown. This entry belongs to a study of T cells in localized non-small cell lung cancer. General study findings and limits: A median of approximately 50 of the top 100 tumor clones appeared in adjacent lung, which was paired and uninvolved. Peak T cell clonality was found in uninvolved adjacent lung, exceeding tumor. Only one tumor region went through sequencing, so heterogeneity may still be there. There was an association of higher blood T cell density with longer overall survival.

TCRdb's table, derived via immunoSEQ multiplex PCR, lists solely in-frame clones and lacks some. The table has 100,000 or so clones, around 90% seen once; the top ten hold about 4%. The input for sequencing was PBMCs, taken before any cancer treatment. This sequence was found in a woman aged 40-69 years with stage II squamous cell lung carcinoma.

DNA for the CDR3: TGTGCCTGGAGTGTCGGCAGGTTGTCTGGGGCCAACGTCCTGACTTTC. This translates into CAWSVGRLSGANVLTF. The J gene is TRBJ2-6, the V gene TRBV30; D is unresolved. The CDR3 runs to 16 residues. CDR1 is GTSNPN and CDR2 is SVGIG in the germline V gene (reference sequence). V lost 0 bases, J lost 1 base, and 10 bases lay in between.